These 5 T cell receptor beta chains were sequenced from one sample in a study of identical twins. TCRdb re-derived calls from the 5' RACE reads in MiXCR, one entry per CDR3 protein. The data contain 350,000 to 450,000 distinct CDR3 sequences, less than 20% of them singletons. Material for sequencing was naive T cells sorted from blood. The receptor set was obtained from a middle-aged man in good health.

This clonotype was picked up many times. The chain is built from TRBV20-1 and TRBJ2-4; D may match TRBD1 or TRBD2 (6 bases each). V dropped 3 bases and J dropped 0 bases, with 15 bases sitting between them. The length of the CDR3 is 16 residues. Looked up from germline, CDR1 is DFQATT and CDR2 is SNEGSKA (reference sequence). CDR3 nucleotide sequence: TGCAGTGCTAGCAAAGGGGGGCCCCTAGCCAAAAACATTCAGTACTTC. Protein sequence: CSASKGGPLAKNIQYF.

This clonotype occurred once. J is TRBJ1-1 and V is TRBV5-4; D possibly corresponds to TRBD1 (5 bases). CDR1 is SGHNT, CDR2 YYREEE, per germline (reference sequence). This CDR3 comprises 15 residues. V was clipped by 0 bases and J by 3 bases, with 12 bases between them. The CDR3 sequence: CASSLGRGRDTEAFF. DNA for the CDR3: TGTGCCAGCAGCTTGGGTAGGGGAAGGGACACTGAAGCTTTCTTT.

This chain links TRBV10-3 with TRBJ1-1, with D unresolved. The CDR3 consists of 15 residues. With 0 bases removed from V and 4 bases from J, the gap between germline ends came to 12 bases. Germline values: CDR1 ENHRY, CDR2 SYGVKD. The CDR3: CAISESEALSTEAFF. In DNA form, the CDR3 reads TGTGCCATCAGTGAGTCGGAAGCGTTGAGCACTGAAGCTTTCTTT.

The sample holds a few counts of this clonotype. The chain carries TRBV7-6 and TRBJ2-3; weak D call: TRBD2 (5 bases). This CDR3 comprises 15 residues. The germline CDR1 and CDR2 sequences are SGHVS and FNYEAQ. V lost 1 base to trimming and J lost 4 bases, with 12 bases between them. The CDR3 loop reads CASSLVAGAADTQYF. The CDR3 DNA reads as TGTGCCAGCAGCTTAGTGGCGGGTGCGGCAGATACGCAGTATTTT.

The gene calls are TRBV6-1 and TRBJ2-1; D possibly corresponds to TRBD1 (6 bases). The CDR3 is made up of 13 amino acids. The V and J ends lost 1 base and 10 bases respectively, with 11 bases between them. Germline values: CDR1 MNHNS, CDR2 SASEGT. The CDR3 is CASSEGGQREQFF. The CDR3 bases are TGTGCCAGCAGTGAAGGAGGACAGCGGGAGCAGTTCTTC.